These T cell receptor beta chains were read from a single sample in a study of T cells after yellow fever vaccination. One entry per CDR3 protein, called by TCRdb with MiXCR from the 5' RACE reads. Of some 560,000 distinct CDR3 sequences in the sample, about a sixth were seen once. The material sequenced was PBMCs, taken 4 to 5 days after the first yellow fever vaccination. The receptors derive from a man aged 18 to 29 who received the YFV17D yellow fever vaccine. The CDR3 runs from the conserved cysteine through the conserved F or W. A D gene is named only where the DNA matches it firmly. The size field is filled for only some rows; it gives once, few, many or a size class.

TRBJ1-1,-,TRBD1,TRBV30,TGTGCCTGGAGCCGCGGACAGGGGGAAGCTTTCTTT,CAWSRGQGEAFF
TRBJ1-2,many,-,TRBV4-3,TGCGCCAGCAGCCAAGAACAGTTGCTAAACGGCTACACCTTC,CASSQEQLLNGYTF
TRBJ2-1,-,-,TRBV11-2,TGTGCCAGCAGCAAGGGCAGTCTGGCGAAACACAATGAGCAGTTCTTC,CASSKGSLAKHNEQFF
TRBJ2-1,few,-,TRBV6-2/TRBV6-3,TGTGCCAGTAAGACTAGTGGTAATGAGCAGTTCTTC,CASKTSGNEQFF
TRBJ2-7,few,-,TRBV12-3/TRBV12-4,TGTGCCAGCAGTACCGGGGGGCCTTACGAGCAGTACTTC,CASSTGGPYEQYF
TRBJ2-5,few,TRBD2,TRBV12-3/TRBV12-4,TGTGCCAGCAGTTACAGACTCGGGGAGGGACAAGAGACCCAGTACTTC,CASSYRLGEGQETQYF
TRBJ1-2,many,-,TRBV12-3/TRBV12-4,TGTGCCAGCTCCGACCGCTATGGCTACACCTTC,CASSDRYGYTF
TRBJ2-2,-,-,TRBV3-1,TGTGCCAGCAGCCACTGGACAAAGCAAGCCGGGGAGCTGTTTTTT,CASSHWTKQAGELFF
TRBJ2-2,-,-,TRBV20-1,TGCAGTGCTACAGGCCCGAACACCGGGGAGCTGTTTTTT,CSATGPNTGELFF
TRBJ2-7,few,TRBD2,TRBV20-1,TGCAGTGCATATAGCGGGGTACCCTACGAGCAGTACTTC,CSAYSGVPYEQYF
TRBJ1-1,few,-,TRBV7-9,TGTGCCAGCAGCTTAGTGGCCACAACCAAGGTATCCACTGAAGCTTTCTTT,CASSLVATTKVSTEAFF
TRBJ1-5,-,TRBD1,TRBV6-5,TGTGCCAGCAGTTACTCGTGGGAGACAGGGAGGGACAATCAGCCCCAGCATTTT,CASSYSWETGRDNQPQHF
TRBJ2-2,-,-,TRBV4-2,TGTGCCAGCAGCCAAGAGGTATCAGGTACCGGGGAGCTGTTTTTT,CASSQEVSGTGELFF
TRBJ1-1,few,-,TRBV20-1,TGCAGTGCTAGAGATCGGCGGGAACACACTGAAGCTTTCTTT,CSARDRREHTEAFF
TRBJ1-1,-,TRBD1,TRBV5-6,TGTGCCAGCAGCTTGGACAGGGGTTTCTTGGCTTTCTTT,CASSLDRGFLAFF
TRBJ2-7,few,-,TRBV4-2,TGTGCCAGCAGCCAAGATCGGAGGACTTTCTCCTACGAGCAGTACTTC,CASSQDRRTFSYEQYF
TRBJ1-2,-,-,TRBV4-2,TGTGCCAGCAGCCAGGGGCGAGCGAAAGACTACACCTTC,CASSQGRAKDYTF
TRBJ2-7,-,-,TRBV7-2,TGTGCCAGCAAGTCGGGAAGCTCCTACGAGCAGTACTTC,CASKSGSSYEQYF
TRBJ2-7,-,-,TRBV5-1,TGCGCCAGCAGCGCCAGGGAGGGGGGGGACGAGCAGTACTTC,CASSAREGGDEQYF
TRBJ1-1,-,-,TRBV6-1,TGTGCCAGCAGTCCAGGGACACTCTACACTGAAGCTTTCTTT,CASSPGTLYTEAFF
TRBJ1-3,once,TRBD1,TRBV12-3/TRBV12-4,TGTGCCAGCACGGGGAGACAGGGCCTCTCTGGAAACACCATATATTTT,CASTGRQGLSGNTIYF
TRBJ2-7,few,TRBD2,TRBV7-2,TGTGCCAGCAGCCCCGGGGTAGCGGGGGTCTACGAGCAGTACTTC,CASSPGVAGVYEQYF
TRBJ2-7,few,-,TRBV11-2,TGTGCCAGCAGCACATTAGGGGGGCGGTTGACCTCCTACGAGCAGTACTTC,CASSTLGGRLTSYEQYF
TRBJ2-3,-,TRBD1,TRBV5-1,TGCGCCAGCAGCTTACCGGGACAGGGGGCGCGAGGTACGCAGTATTTT,CASSLPGQGARGTQYF
TRBJ2-3,-,TRBD2,TRBV7-9,TGTGCCAGCAGCTCTTTACCGGGACTAGTTCCAGATACGCAGTATTTT,CASSSLPGLVPDTQYF
TRBJ2-3,few,-,TRBV5-1,TGCGCCAGCAGCTTGGAAGGGGCAGGCGATACGCAGTATTTT,CASSLEGAGDTQYF
TRBJ2-7,-,-,TRBV5-1,TGCGCCAGCAGCCCGGACACGGACTCCTACGAGCAGTACTTC,CASSPDTDSYEQYF
TRBJ2-3,-,-,TRBV7-9,TGTGCCAGCAGCTTAAGGGTTACGCAGTATTTT,CASSLRVTQYF
TRBJ2-5,few,-,TRBV3-1,TGTGCCAGCAGCCAAGAGGGGACTTGGCGGGGAGGAGAGACCCAGTACTTC,CASSQEGTWRGGETQYF
TRBJ2-3,few,TRBD1,TRBV18,TGTGCCAGCTCACGATCGACAGGGGGTTCCCGAGTAAGCACAGATACGCAGTATTTT,CASSRSTGGSRVSTDTQYF
TRBJ2-5,-,-,TRBV29-1,TGCAGCGTTCAAGGGCCCCAGGAGACCCAGTACTTC,CSVQGPQETQYF
TRBJ1-2,many,TRBD1,TRBV4-2,TGCGCCAGCAGCCAGGGGACAGGTGACTATGGCTACACCTTC,CASSQGTGDYGYTF
TRBJ1-2,few,-,TRBV5-4,TGTGCCAGCAGCTTGCCGGCAGGGGCAACATATGGCTACACCTTC,CASSLPAGATYGYTF
TRBJ2-1,few,TRBD2,TRBV4-2,TGTGCCAGCAGCCAAGTCGCCTCGGGGGGTTACAATGAGCAGTTCTTC,CASSQVASGGYNEQFF
TRBJ1-3,few,-,TRBV7-9,TGTGCCAGCAGCCCTTTGGGGTGGAGCTCTGGAAACACCATATATTTT,CASSPLGWSSGNTIYF